This is a list of T cell receptor beta chains from one sample in a study of OX40 agonist ivuxolimab in advanced cancers. This table comes from immunoSEQ multiplex PCR, and its TCRdb copy is limited to in-frame clones, with some not included. Here the sample spans 80,000 to 95,000 clones, 87% being singletons. Sequenced material: CD4+ or CD8+ T cells sorted from blood, taken in a trial of the OX40 agonist ivuxolimab. These receptor sequences come from an adult with an advanced solid tumor such as melanoma, head and neck, liver or kidney cancer. Each CDR3 is given with its conserved first and last residue. The order of the fields is J gene, clone size, V gene, D gene, CDR3 DNA, CDR3 protein. D genes are given only for firm matches. Not all rows give a size; the values are once, few, many and, for expanded clones, a class.

TRBJ1-2	.	TRBV28	.	TGTGCCAGCAGCGTCCTAACCTCTAACTATGGCTACACCTTC	CASSVLTSNYGYTF
TRBJ2-1	.	TRBV4-1	TRBD2	TGCGCCAGCAGCCAGTTAGCGGGCCGCTCCTACAATGAGCAGTTCTTC	CASSQLAGRSYNEQFF
TRBJ1-2	.	TRBV6-1	.	TGTGCCAGCAGTTTTAGGGCCGCCTATGGCTACACCTTC	CASSFRAAYGYTF
TRBJ2-7	.	TRBV5-1	TRBD1	TGCGCCAGCAGCTTGGCCGGGGACAGGGGTATCCGCGAGCAGTACTTC	CASSLAGDRGIREQYF
TRBJ1-3	.	TRBV11-2	.	TGTGCCAGCAGACGTATATCCGACTCTGGAAACACCATATATTTT	CASRRISDSGNTIYF
TRBJ2-7	.	TRBV5-1	.	TGCGCCAGCAGCTTGCCAGACTCCTACGAGCAGTACTTC	CASSLPDSYEQYF
TRBJ1-2	.	TRBV5-4	.	TGTGCCAGCAGCTCATTGACACTTGGCTATGGCTACACCTTC	CASSSLTLGYGYTF
TRBJ1-1	.	TRBV5-1	.	TGCGCCAGCACCCCGGCCGTGAACACTGAAGCTTTCTTT	CASTPAVNTEAFF
TRBJ2-4	.	TRBV9	.	TGTGCCAGCAGCCCCCCTTGGGGGACCCCAAACATTCAGTACTTC	CASSPPWGTPNIQYF
TRBJ2-3	.	TRBV6-6	TRBD2	TGTGCCAGCAGTTTGACTAGCGGGGGATTGGATACGCAGTATTTT	CASSLTSGGLDTQYF
TRBJ2-7	.	TRBV18	TRBD1	TGTGCCAGCTCACGGACAGGGGGCTTGCCCTGGTACGAGCAGTACTTC	CASSRTGGLPWYEQYF
TRBJ2-7	.	TRBV28	.	TGTGCCAGCAGTTTGGACTACGAGCAGTACTTC	CASSLDYEQYF
TRBJ2-2	.	TRBV7-7	TRBD2	TGTGCTAGCAGCCACCCGGGGGGGCCTTGGACCGGGGAGCTGTTTTTT	CASSHPGGPWTGELFF
TRBJ1-2	.	TRBV19	.	TGTGCCAGTAGTATCGGCAGGGAGCCTTATGGCTACACCTTC	CASSIGREPYGYTF
TRBJ1-6	.	TRBV18	TRBD1	TGTGCCAGCTCACCACCGACAGGGGGTATTGATTCACCCCTCCACTTT	CASSPPTGGIDSPLHF
TRBJ2-5	.	TRBV6-6	TRBD2	TGTGCCAGCAGTTACACGCCGGGACTAGCGGACGGGACCCAGTACTTC	CASSYTPGLADGTQYF
TRBJ1-2	.	TRBV7-2	TRBD1	TGTGCCAGCAGCTTTGGACAGGGGGCGAGTCTGGGGGGCTACACCTTC	CASSFGQGASLGGYTF
TRBJ2-7	.	TRBV11-3	TRBD2	TGTGCCAGCAGCTTAGCTAGCGGGGACCACGAGCAGTACTTC	CASSLASGDHEQYF
TRBJ2-1	.	TRBV5-1	TRBD1	TGCGCCAGCAAACAGGGGGCCGTATCGGAGCAGTTCTTC	CASKQGAVSEQFF
TRBJ2-1	.	TRBV2	.	TGTGCCAGCAGCCGGACATGGGGTTACAATGAGCAGTTCTTC	CASSRTWGYNEQFF
TRBJ2-5	.	TRBV7-2	.	TGTGCCAGCAGCTTTGGGGTGCAAGAGACCCAGTACTTC	CASSFGVQETQYF
TRBJ2-4	.	TRBV6-5	TRBD1	TGTGCCAGCAGTTACTTGGGACAGGGGGCCAAAAACATTCAGTACTTC	CASSYLGQGAKNIQYF
TRBJ2-3	.	TRBV21-1	.	TGTGCCAGCAGCAAACCTAGCGGGGAGGGGACAGATACGCAGTATTTT	CASSKPSGEGTDTQYF
TRBJ1-5	.	TRBV5-1	.	TGCGCCAGCAGCTTGGAGGGGTTGGGACAGCCCCAGCATTTT	CASSLEGLGQPQHF
TRBJ1-5	.	TRBV11-2	.	TGTGCCAGCAGCTTAAATGGAGGGCGAGTGGGCAATCAGCCCCAGCATTTT	CASSLNGGRVGNQPQHF
TRBJ2-5	.	TRBV11-3	.	TGTGCCAGCAGCTTAGGGAGTTATGGAGACCCAGTCCGCGCAGAGACCCAGTACTTC	CASSLGSYGDPVRAETQYF
TRBJ2-7	.	TRBV29-1	.	TGCAGCGTAGGGTGGAGGGAAAACGAGCAGTACTTC	CSVGWRENEQYF
TRBJ1-2	once	TRBV4-3	.	TGCGCCAGCAGCCTGGGATCCACGAAGAGCTATGGCTACACCTTC	CASSLGSTKSYGYTF
TRBJ2-1	.	TRBV29-1	.	TGCAGCGCCCTCCGCGGGCGCTCCTACAATGAGCAGTTCTTC	CSALRGRSYNEQFF
TRBJ2-1	.	TRBV11-3	.	TGTGCCAGCAGCCCAGGAGCAGACAACCTCAATGAGCAGTTCTTC	CASSPGADNLNEQFF
TRBJ2-3	.	TRBV9	.	TGTGCCAGCAGCGTAGAGGGAGGAGGGGATACGCAGTATTTT	CASSVEGGGDTQYF
TRBJ2-1	.	TRBV5-8	.	TGTGCCAGCAGCCTCGGTAGGGCCTACAATGAGCAGTTCTTC	CASSLGRAYNEQFF
TRBJ2-7	few	TRBV5-4	.	TGTGCCAGCAGCCTCGACATAGACTACGAGCAGTACTTC	CASSLDIDYEQYF
TRBJ2-1	.	TRBV7-9	TRBD2	TGTGCCAGCATGGGACTAGCGGGAGTCCAAAGCCTAGCCTACAATGAGCAGTTCTTC	CASMGLAGVQSLAYNEQFF
TRBJ2-1	.	TRBV4-2	TRBD2	TGTGCCAGCACCTCTGACCACGCGGGGGATGAGCAGTTCTTC	CASTSDHAGDEQFF
TRBJ1-6	.	TRBV9	.	TGTGCCAGCAGCGGGTCCCAGGGGAACGCCTATAATTCACCCCTCCACTTT	CASSGSQGNAYNSPLHF
TRBJ2-5	.	TRBV7-7	.	TGTGCTAGCAGGGGAGGGGGAGTCGGAGAGACCCAGTACTTC	CASRGGGVGETQYF
TRBJ2-5	.	TRBV7-2	.	TGTGCCAGCAACCAAGAGACCCAGTACTTC	CASNQETQYF
TRBJ1-3	.	TRBV7-2	TRBD1	TGTGCCAGCAGCATCACAGGGGGCGCCTCTGGAAACACCATATATTTT	CASSITGGASGNTIYF
TRBJ2-1	.	TRBV19	TRBD1	TGTGCCAGTAGTAACCGGGACAGTTCTATTGGTGAGCAGTTCTTC	CASSNRDSSIGEQFF
TRBJ1-1	few	TRBV10-3	TRBD1	TGTGCCATCAGCCGGACAGGGGGCCAAATGAACACTGAAGCTTTCTTT	CAISRTGGQMNTEAFF
TRBJ1-3	.	TRBV18	.	TGTGCCAGCTCACCAAGGCGCCCAGACACTGGAAACACCATATATTTT	CASSPRRPDTGNTIYF
TRBJ2-2	.	TRBV7-6	TRBD1	TGTGCCAGCAGCGTAACAGGGGGCGTTTCGAACACCGGGGAGCTGTTTTTT	CASSVTGGVSNTGELFF
TRBJ1-2	.	TRBV6-6	.	TGTGCCAGCAGTTTAGGGCGGTCTAACTATGGCTACACCTTC	CASSLGRSNYGYTF
TRBJ1-3	.	TRBV5-1	.	TGCGCCAGCAGCGCCATCCCGGGGTTAGCTGGAAACACCATATATTTT	CASSAIPGLAGNTIYF
TRBJ2-7	.	TRBV4-3	.	TGCGCCAGCAGCCGGACACTTGCCTACGAGCAGTACTTC	CASSRTLAYEQYF
TRBJ2-7	.	TRBV9	TRBD2	TGTGCCAGCAGCGTAGGCCAGGGAGGGAACGAGCAGTACTTC	CASSVGQGGNEQYF
TRBJ1-4	once	TRBV27	TRBD1	TGTGCCAGCAGTTCACGGGGACAGAGCGAAAAACTGTTTTTT	CASSSRGQSEKLFF
TRBJ1-5	once	TRBV18	TRBD1	TGTGCCAGCTCACCGGAATTACAGGGGGAGCCCCAGCATTTT	CASSPELQGEPQHF
TRBJ1-6	.	TRBV28	.	TGTGCCAGCAACGCGAATAATTCACCCCTCCACTTT	CASNANNSPLHF
TRBJ2-2	.	TRBV19	TRBD1	TGTGCCAGTAGTATCCGACAGGGGGCGGCCACCGGGGAGCTGTTTTTT	CASSIRQGAATGELFF
TRBJ1-1	.	TRBV5-4	.	TGTGCCAGCAGTCGGGGGAGAGGGGTGACTGAAGCTTTCTTT	CASSRGRGVTEAFF
TRBJ1-6	.	TRBV7-9	TRBD1	TGTGCCAGCAGCTTAGTTACAGGGGATAATTCACCCCTCCACTTT	CASSLVTGDNSPLHF
TRBJ2-3	.	TRBV4-2	.	TGTGCCAGCAGATCCCGAAGGGGGGATGCAGATACGCAGTATTTT	CASRSRRGDADTQYF
TRBJ2-3	.	TRBV28	TRBD1	TGTGCCAGCATTCCTAGGACAGGGTACACAGATACGCAGTATTTT	CASIPRTGYTDTQYF
TRBJ1-1	.	TRBV29-1	.	TGCAGCGTTGTTGACCAACGGGACACTGAAGCTTTCTTT	CSVVDQRDTEAFF
TRBJ2-6	.	TRBV14	.	TGTGCCAGCAGCCAAGATGGAGGGGGATATCGCTCTGGGGCCAACGTCCTGACTTTC	CASSQDGGGYRSGANVLTF